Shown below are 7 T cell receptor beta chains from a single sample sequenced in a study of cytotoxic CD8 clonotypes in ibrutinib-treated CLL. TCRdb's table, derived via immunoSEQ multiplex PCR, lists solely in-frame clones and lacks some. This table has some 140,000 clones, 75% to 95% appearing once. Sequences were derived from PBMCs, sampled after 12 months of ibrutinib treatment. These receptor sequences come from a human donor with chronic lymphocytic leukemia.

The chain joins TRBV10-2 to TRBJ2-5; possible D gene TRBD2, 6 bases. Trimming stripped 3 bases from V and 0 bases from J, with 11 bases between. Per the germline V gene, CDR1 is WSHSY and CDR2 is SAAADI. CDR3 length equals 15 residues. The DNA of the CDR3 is TGCGCCAGCAGTGACACGGGACTTGACCAAGAGACCCAGTACTTC. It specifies CASSDTGLDQETQYF.

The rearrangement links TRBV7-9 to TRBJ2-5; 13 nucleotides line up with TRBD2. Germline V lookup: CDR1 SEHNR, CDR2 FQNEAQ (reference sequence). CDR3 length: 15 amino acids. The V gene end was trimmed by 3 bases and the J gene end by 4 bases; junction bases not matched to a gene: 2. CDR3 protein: CASSFWTSGGETQYF. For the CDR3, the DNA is TGTGCCAGCAGCTTCTGGACTAGCGGGGGAGAGACCCAGTACTTC.

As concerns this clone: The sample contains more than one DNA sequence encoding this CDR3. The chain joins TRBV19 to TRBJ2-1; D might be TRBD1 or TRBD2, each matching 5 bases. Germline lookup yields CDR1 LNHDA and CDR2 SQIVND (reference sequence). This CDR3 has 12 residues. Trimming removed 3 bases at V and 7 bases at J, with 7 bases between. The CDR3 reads CASSIWGNEQFF. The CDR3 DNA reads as TGTGCCAGTAGTATCTGGGGGAATGAGCAGTTCTTC. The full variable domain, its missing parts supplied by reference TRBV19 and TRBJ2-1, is DGGITQSPKYLFRKEGQNVTLSCEQNLNHDAMYWYRQDPGQGLRLIYYSQIVNDFQKGDIAEGYSVSREKKESFPLTVTSAQKNPTAFYLCASSIWGNEQFFGPGTRLTVL.

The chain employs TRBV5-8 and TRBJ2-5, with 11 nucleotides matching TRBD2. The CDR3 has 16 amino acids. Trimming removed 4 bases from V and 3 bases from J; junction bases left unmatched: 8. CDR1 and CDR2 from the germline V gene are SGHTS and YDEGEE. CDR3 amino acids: CASSAWTSGLEETQYF. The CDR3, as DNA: TGTGCCAGCAGCGCCTGGACTAGCGGGCTTGAAGAGACCCAGTACTTC.

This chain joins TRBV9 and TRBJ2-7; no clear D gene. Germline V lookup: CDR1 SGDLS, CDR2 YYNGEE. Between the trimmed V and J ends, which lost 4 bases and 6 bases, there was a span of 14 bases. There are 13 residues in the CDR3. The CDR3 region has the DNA TGTGCCAGCAGCCCGGCAGACTCGGGCGAGCAGTACTTC. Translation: CASSPADSGEQYF.

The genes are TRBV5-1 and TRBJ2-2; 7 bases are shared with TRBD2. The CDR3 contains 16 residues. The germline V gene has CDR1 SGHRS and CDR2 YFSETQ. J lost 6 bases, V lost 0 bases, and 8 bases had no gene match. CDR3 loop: CASSLAMVAGPGELFF. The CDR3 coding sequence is TGCGCCAGCAGCTTGGCCATGGTAGCGGGCCCCGGGGAGCTGTTTTTT.

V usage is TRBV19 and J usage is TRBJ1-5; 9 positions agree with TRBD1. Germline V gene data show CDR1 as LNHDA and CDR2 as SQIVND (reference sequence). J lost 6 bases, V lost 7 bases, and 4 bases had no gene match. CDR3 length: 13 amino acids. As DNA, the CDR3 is TGTGCCAGTAACAGGGGGCAAAGTCAGCCCCAGCATTTT. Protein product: CASNRGQSQPQHF. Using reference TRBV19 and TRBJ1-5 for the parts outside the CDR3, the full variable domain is DGGITQSPKYLFRKEGQNVTLSCEQNLNHDAMYWYRQDPGQGLRLIYYSQIVNDFQKGDIAEGYSVSREKKESFPLTVTSAQKNPTAFYLCASNRGQSQPQHFGDGTRLSIL.